The 32 T cell receptor beta chains listed next were all sequenced from one sample in a study of chemoradiotherapy in HPV16-positive cancers. TCRdb's table, derived via immunoSEQ multiplex PCR, lists solely in-frame clones and lacks some. The data contain around 30,000 clones, roughly nine tenths of them singletons. The sample here was blood, taken from a patient who underwent chemoradiotherapy. The receptors stem from a human donor with HPV-associated anogenital cancer.

Here the CDR3 DNA reads TGTGCCAGCAGCTCTTCTAGCGGGCGACGAGGAGAGCAGTTCTTC. It is translated as CASSSSSGRRGEQFF. The chain employs TRBV7-9 and TRBJ2-1; 8 bases fit TRBD2. Germline V gene lookup returns CDR1 SEHNR and CDR2 FQNEAQ (reference sequence). J was trimmed by 10 bases and V by 4 bases; bases with no gene match: 12. The CDR3 consists of 15 residues.

The sample holds one count of this clone. The rearrangement joins TRBV27 to TRBJ2-7; no clear D gene. CDR1 MNHEY and CDR2 SMNVEV come from the germline V gene (reference sequence). The ends were cut back, 6 bases at V and 0 bases at J, with 6 bases in the middle. CDR3 size: 12 residues. CDR3 DNA sequence: TGTGCCAGCAGGGGTAGCTCCTACGAGCAGTACTTC. This encodes CASRGSSYEQYF.

The chain links TRBV14 to TRBJ2-7; D ambiguous. The CDR3 covers 17 residues. The germline CDR1 and CDR2 sequences are SGHDN and FVKESK. Trimming cost V 0 bases and J 1 base, with 16 bases left between them. The CDR3 sequence: CASSQDLSPGYSYEQYF. In DNA form, the CDR3 reads TGTGCCAGCAGCCAAGATCTATCCCCAGGTTATTCCTACGAGCAGTACTTC.

The chain recombines TRBV7-8 with TRBJ2-2; tentatively, D is TRBD1 or TRBD2 (5 bases each). Germline assignment: CDR1 SGHVS and CDR2 FQNEAQ. The V and J ends lost 8 bases and 7 bases respectively, with 17 bases between them. This CDR3 has 14 amino acids. CDR3 bases: TGTGCCAGCGGACAACTAGGGATAGGCGGGGAGCTGTTTTTT. It specifies CASGQLGIGGELFF.

This clone appeared once. This chain's CDR3 is CASSLEGGLSYEQYF. The CDR3 nucleotides read TGTGCCAGCAGCTTGGAGGGGGGTCTTTCCTACGAGCAGTACTTC. V is TRBV5-5 and J is TRBJ2-7, with D tentatively TRBD1 or TRBD2 (6 bases each). V lost 0 bases and J 1 base, leaving 11 bases between the germline ends. Germline CDR1 is SGHKS and CDR2 is YYEKEE (reference sequence). The CDR3 consists of 15 residues.

This rearrangement joins TRBV4-3 to TRBJ2-3; TRBD1 aligns across 10 bases. J was trimmed by 4 bases and V by 4 bases; bases with no gene match: 5. Germline V gene sequence: CDR1 LGHNA, CDR2 YSLEER. The CDR3 totals 15 residues. The CDR3 bases are TGCGCCAGCAGCCCCGACAGGGGGCGACCAGATACGCAGTATTTT. The encoded protein is CASSPDRGRPDTQYF.

CDR3 bases: TGTGCCAGCAGTTCTGGACAGGGGGCTAACAATCAGCCCCAGCATTTT. Its translation is CASSSGQGANNQPQHF. The rearrangement joins TRBV6-6 to TRBJ1-5; 11 positions agree with TRBD1. Germline values: CDR1 MNHNY, CDR2 SVGAGI (reference sequence). V lost 4 bases and J lost 3; bases outside the gene matches: 5. This CDR3 spans 16 amino acids.

The V call is TRBV6-5, the J call TRBJ1-3; D unclear. V was clipped by 5 bases and J by 0 bases, with 5 bases between them. Germline assignment: CDR1 MNHEY and CDR2 SVGAGI. This CDR3 is 13 amino acids long. CDR3 sequence: CASSLNSGNTIYF. For the CDR3, the DNA is TGTGCCAGCAGTCTGAACTCTGGAAACACCATATATTTT.

This chain joins TRBV21-1 and TRBJ2-2; the DNA was not compared with TRBD1, the D call given in the table. TRBV21-1 corresponds to a pseudogene. CDR3 length: 17 amino acids. This chain's CDR3 is CASSKDAGPDMAGELFF. In nucleotides, the CDR3 is TGTGCCAGCAGCAAAGACGCAGGCCCGGATATGGCCGGGGAGCTGTTTTTT.

The chain employs TRBV7-6 and TRBJ1-3, with a weak D call TRBD1 (5 bases). The germline V and J ends were trimmed by 4 bases and 0 bases, with 13 bases remaining between them. The germline gives CDR1 SGHVS, CDR2 FNYEAQ. This CDR3 region has 16 residues. The CDR3 DNA reads TGTGCCAGCAGCTCTGACCCAGGGTCCTCTGGAAACACCATATATTTT. Protein sequence: CASSSDPGSSGNTIYF.

The chain has TRBV11-1 and TRBJ2-3; TRBD2 is a possible D gene (5 bases). The germline gives CDR1 SGHAT, CDR2 FQDESV (reference sequence). This CDR3 spans 13 amino acids. The CDR3 coding sequence is TGTGCGGACGGCCGTAGCGGCACAGATACGCAGTATTTT. Its protein product is CADGRSGTDTQYF.

The chain employs TRBV2 and TRBJ2-5, with 7 bases fitting TRBD1. Germline V gene lookup returns CDR1 SNHLY and CDR2 FYNNEI. The CDR3 runs 14 residues. Trimming cost V 3 bases and J 3 bases; bases outside gene matches: 4. The CDR3 loop reads CASSDQGVEETQYF. The DNA of the CDR3 is TGTGCCAGCAGTGATCAGGGGGTTGAAGAGACCCAGTACTTC.

The V and J genes are TRBV5-6 and TRBJ1-1; possible D gene TRBD1, 6 bases. This CDR3 comprises 15 residues. CDR1 and CDR2 (germline): SGHDT, YYEEEE. Trimming took off 4 bases at V and 0 bases at J, with 13 bases between the two ends. The CDR3 is CASSAYRVMNTEAFF. The DNA for the CDR3 is TGTGCCAGCAGCGCGTACAGGGTTATGAACACTGAAGCTTTCTTT.

This chain joins TRBV5-6 and TRBJ1-4; the D is unclear. This CDR3 spans 15 amino acids. Germline V gives CDR1 SGHDT, CDR2 YYEEEE. Trimming took 1 base from V and 7 from J, leaving 14 bases between them. This CDR3 is CASSLKAGEIEKLFF. DNA of the CDR3: TGTGCCAGCAGCTTGAAGGCAGGAGAAATTGAAAAACTGTTTTTT.

The chain employs TRBV25-1 and TRBJ2-1, with D maybe TRBD1 (6 bases). Trimming shortened V by 4 bases and J by 10 bases, and 14 bases separated the two germline ends. This CDR3 has 13 amino acids. Germline lookup yields CDR1 MGHDK and CDR2 SYGVNS. For the CDR3, the DNA is TGTGCCAGCAGTGGCCCAACAGGGACCGAGCAGTTCTTC. It is translated as CASSGPTGTEQFF.

The rearrangement links TRBV10-1 to TRBJ1-3; no firm D call. V was shortened by 0 bases and J by 10 bases, with 10 bases between the two germline ends. The germline V gene encodes CDR1 WNHNN and CDR2 SYGVQD (reference sequence). This CDR3 has 13 amino acids. In DNA form, the CDR3 reads TGCGCCAGCAGTGAGTCGAACGGCCGTACCATATATTTT. It yields the protein CASSESNGRTIYF.

The CDR3 loop is CASSSLSGNEKLFF. For the CDR3, the DNA is TGCGCCAGCAGCTCCCTCAGCGGTAATGAAAAACTGTTTTTT. The chain is built from TRBV5-1 and TRBJ1-4; no clear D gene. Trimming removed 3 bases from V and 4 bases from J, with 10 bases in between. The CDR3 is made up of 14 amino acids. The germline V gene has CDR1 SGHRS and CDR2 YFSETQ.

The genes are TRBV10-3 and TRBJ2-7; D gene unclear. CDR1 is ENHRY, CDR2 SYGVKD, per germline. The CDR3 contains 13 residues. Trimming left V 2 bases short and J 3 bases short, with 8 bases between. In DNA form, the CDR3 reads TGTGCCATCAGTGAGCCCCAGGTCTACGAGCAGTACTTC. Translating gives CAISEPQVYEQYF.

The chain joins TRBV9 to TRBJ1-1; 9 nucleotides line up with TRBD1. The CDR3 is made up of 16 amino acids. In germline, CDR1 is SGDLS, CDR2 YYNGEE. J lost 3 bases, V lost 4 bases, and 10 bases had no gene match. CDR3 in amino acids: CASSPRTGVGDTEAFF. The CDR3 DNA reads TGTGCCAGCAGCCCGCGGACAGGGGTCGGAGACACTGAAGCTTTCTTT.

The chain has TRBV7-3 and TRBJ2-1, with 13 bases identical to TRBD2. CDR3 length equals 18 residues. The germline V gene has CDR1 SGHTA and CDR2 FQGTGA. V lost 5 bases, J lost 1 base, and 8 bases stayed unmatched. CDR3 loop: CASSPPGLAGNSYNEQFF. CDR3 in DNA: TGTGCCAGCAGCCCTCCGGGACTAGCGGGAAATTCCTACAATGAGCAGTTCTTC.

This clone turned up a few times. The rearrangement uses TRBV5-1 and TRBJ2-7; D is ambiguous. V dropped 5 bases and J dropped 5 bases, with 20 bases sitting between them. There are 15 residues in the CDR3. Germline CDR1 is SGHRS and CDR2 is YFSETQ. CDR3 amino acids: CASSSFRNGPDEQYF. The DNA for the CDR3 is TGCGCCAGCAGTTCCTTCCGGAACGGACCTGACGAGCAGTACTTC.

The J gene is TRBJ1-4, the V gene TRBV6-6; D is ambiguous. The CDR3 extends over 15 amino acids. Deletions cut 5 bases from V and 0 bases from J, with 10 bases between. Germline CDR1 and CDR2: MNHNY and SVGAGI (reference sequence). This chain's CDR3 is CASSPQSSTNEKLFF. The DNA of the CDR3 is TGTGCCAGCAGTCCGCAGAGTTCAACTAATGAAAAACTGTTTTTT.

This sequence joins TRBV14 and TRBJ2-5; D is possibly TRBD2 (6 bases). This CDR3 region has 13 residues. In germline, CDR1 is SGHDN, CDR2 FVKESK. V lost 1 base, J lost 5 bases, and 8 bases lay in between. CDR3 loop: CASSQVTRETQYF. CDR3 coding DNA: TGTGCCAGCAGCCAAGTGACTAGGGAGACCCAGTACTTC. The full variable domain, completed using reference TRBV14 and TRBJ2-5, is EAGVTQFPSHSVIEKGQTVTLRCDPISGHDNLYWYRRVMGKEIKFLLHFVKESKQDESGMPNNRFLAERTGGTYSTLKVQPAELEDSGVYFCASSQVTRETQYFGPGTRLLVL.

The rearrangement uses TRBV7-2 and TRBJ2-3; tentatively, D is TRBD1 or TRBD2 (6 bases each). V was cut by 5 bases and J by 5 bases, with 26 bases left in between. This CDR3 comprises 18 residues. CDR1 and CDR2 from the germline V gene are SGHTA and FQGNSA. The CDR3 reads CASSQKGDSPGTKDTQYF. CDR3 bases: TGTGCCAGCAGCCAGAAGGGGGACTCTCCTGGGACGAAAGATACGCAGTATTTT.

The CDR3 sequence: CSVEDLAVPGELFF. The CDR3 coding sequence is TGCAGCGTTGAAGACCTAGCGGTCCCCGGGGAGCTGTTTTTT. The chain joins TRBV29-1 to TRBJ2-2, with TRBD2 matching over 7 bases. CDR1 is SQVTM, CDR2 ANQGSEA, per germline. The CDR3 spans 14 residues. J gave up 6 bases and V 0 bases, and 4 bases lay outside the gene matches.

The V and J genes are TRBV19 and TRBJ2-7, with D possibly being TRBD1 or TRBD2 (5 bases each). The CDR3 sequence is 13 residues long. Between the trimmed V and J ends, which lost 11 bases and 2 bases, there was a span of 16 bases. CDR1 and CDR2 (germline): LNHDA, SQIVND (reference sequence). CDR3 DNA sequence: TGTGCCTCACTGGGGGTAGGTGCCTACGAGCAGTACTTC. The encoded protein is CASLGVGAYEQYF.

This clone showed up just a few times. This chain connects TRBV7-9 to TRBJ2-7; tentatively, D is TRBD2 (6 bases). From germline, CDR1 is SEHNR and CDR2 FQNEAQ (reference sequence). The V end lost 6 bases, the J end lost 3 bases, and 9 bases lay between the germline ends. The CDR3 is made up of 12 amino acids. CDR3 nucleotides: TGTGCCAGCAGTCTGGACTACTACGAGCAGTACTTC. Its protein is CASSLDYYEQYF.

J is TRBJ2-1 and V is TRBV25-1; possibly TRBD2 for D (6 bases). Trimming left V 4 bases short and J 6 bases short, with 13 bases between. Per the germline V gene, CDR1 is MGHDK and CDR2 is SYGVNS. The CDR3 consists of 14 residues. For the CDR3, the DNA is TGTGCCAGCAGTGGCTTGGGGGGTCGCAATGAGCAGTTCTTC. Translating gives CASSGLGGRNEQFF.

This clone was recorded only once. V gene TRBV4-2 combines with J gene TRBJ2-3, with D unresolved. Deletions cut 4 bases from V and 0 bases from J, with 11 bases between. The CDR3 length is 15 residues. In germline, CDR1 is LGHNA, CDR2 YNFKEQ. DNA of the CDR3: TGTGCCAGCAGCCTTAGCCCGTCTAGCACAGATACGCAGTATTTT. As protein: CASSLSPSSTDTQYF.

The rearrangement uses TRBV18 and TRBJ1-1, with D perhaps matching TRBD1 (6 bases). The CDR3 spans 14 residues. The V gene lost 3 bases and the J gene lost 6 bases, with 14 bases spanning the gap. CDR1 and CDR2 (germline): KGHSH, LQKENI. The CDR3 loop reads CASSPLRQASEAFF. The CDR3 nucleotides are TGTGCCAGCTCACCCCTAAGACAGGCCTCTGAAGCTTTCTTT.

This chain connects TRBV5-1 to TRBJ2-2; a possible D gene is TRBD1 (6 bases). V was shortened by 4 bases and J by 3 bases, with 16 bases between the two germline ends. The CDR3 length is 16 residues. Germline values: CDR1 SGHRS, CDR2 YFSETQ. The CDR3 spells CASSSQGGQYTGELFF. DNA for the CDR3: TGCGCCAGCAGCAGTCAAGGGGGTCAGTACACCGGGGAGCTGTTTTTT. Full variable domain (remainder filled in from reference TRBV5-1 and TRBJ2-2): KAGVTQTPRYLIKTRGQQVTLSCSPISGHRSVSWYQQTPGQGLQFLFEYFSETQRNKGNFPGRFSGRQFSNSRSEMNVSTLELGDSALYLCASSSQGGQYTGELFFGEGSRLTVL.

The gene calls are TRBV5-4 and TRBJ2-3; 9 bases map to TRBD1. CDR3 size: 15 residues. With V trimmed by 4 bases and J by 2 bases, 5 bases remained unmatched. Germline CDR1 SGHNT, CDR2 YYREEE (reference sequence). The CDR3 nucleotides are TGTGCCAGCAGCCTACAGGGGGCTACCACAGATACGCAGTATTTT. It encodes CASSLQGATTDTQYF. Drawing the rest from reference TRBV5-4 and TRBJ2-3, the complete variable domain is ETGVTQSPTHLIKTRGQQVTLRCSSQSGHNTVSWYQQALGQGPQFIFQYYREEENGRGNFPPRFSGLQFPNYSSELNVNALELDDSALYLCASSLQGATTDTQYFGPGTRLTVL.